The 32 T cell receptor beta chains below come from one sample, sequenced in a study of blood T cell repertoires in COVID-19. Here immunoSEQ multiplex PCR was the method, and the copy in TCRdb shows in-frame clones only, minus some. The top ten clones hold approximately 9% of a sample with approximately 140,000 clones, approximately 80% of them seen once. The sequencing sample was made of peripheral blood. The source of these receptors is a woman older than 75 in a cohort sampled during active or convalescent COVID-19.

The chain recombines TRBV3-1 (or the pseudogene TRBV3-2) with TRBJ1-4, with 7 bases lining up with TRBD1. CDR1 LGHDT and CDR2 YNNKEL come from the germline V gene (reference sequence). The V gene end was trimmed by 4 bases and the J gene end by 3 bases; junction bases not matched to a gene: 2. This CDR3 spans 14 amino acids. The CDR3 sequence is CASSRDRANEKLFF. CDR3 nucleotide sequence: TGTGCCAGCAGCCGTGACAGGGCTAATGAAAAACTGTTTTTT.

V is TRBV18 and J is TRBJ2-5, with TRBD2 identical over 8 bases. The germline CDR1 and CDR2 sequences are KGHSH and LQKENI. V lost 3 bases, J lost 1 base, and 7 bases stayed unmatched. This CDR3 is built from 16 residues. The CDR3: CASSPVFSGAQETQYF. The CDR3, as DNA: TGTGCCAGCTCACCCGTTTTTAGCGGGGCCCAAGAGACCCAGTACTTC.

The rearrangement joins TRBV6-6 to TRBJ2-5; TRBD2 aligns across 9 bases. CDR3 length equals 16 residues. V lost 2 bases and J lost 5; bases outside the gene matches: 9. Germline V lookup: CDR1 MNHNY, CDR2 SVGAGI (reference sequence). The CDR3 loop is CASSYRERGALETQYF. Written as DNA, the CDR3 is TGTGCCAGCAGTTACAGAGAGCGGGGGGCGTTGGAGACCCAGTACTTC.

The chain links TRBV25-1 to TRBJ2-3; D not resolved. The germline V gene has CDR1 MGHDK and CDR2 SYGVNS. V was shortened by 4 bases and J by 2 bases, with 4 bases between the two germline ends. The CDR3 consists of 12 residues. The CDR3, as DNA: TGTGCCAGCAGTGGCTACACAGATACGCAGTATTTT. This sequence encodes CASSGYTDTQYF.

The chain recombines TRBV18 with TRBJ2-3, with 8 positions matching TRBD2. The CDR3 is 15 residues long. Germline lookup yields CDR1 KGHSH and CDR2 LQKENI. V was pared by 3 bases and J by 3 bases, with 5 bases of the junction left unmatched. The CDR3 DNA sequence: TGTGCCAGCTCACCTCGAACTAGCGGTACAGATACGCAGTATTTT. Translating it yields CASSPRTSGTDTQYF.

The chain joins TRBV6-1 to TRBJ2-1; 11 bases line up with TRBD1. J lost 7 bases, V lost 3 bases, and 5 bases had no gene match. There are 15 residues in the CDR3. Looked up from germline, CDR1 is MNHNS and CDR2 is SASEGT. The CDR3 DNA reads as TGTGCCAGCAGTGAGCCGGGACAGGGGGGAAATGAGCAGTTCTTC. Its translation is CASSEPGQGGNEQFF.

This rearrangement joins TRBV5-1 to TRBJ1-2; the D is unclear. Germline values: CDR1 SGHRS, CDR2 YFSETQ. The ends were cut back, 0 bases at V and 8 bases at J, with 20 bases in the middle. The CDR3 covers 16 residues. CDR3 sequence: CASSLEASGGLGGYTF. The DNA for the CDR3 is TGCGCCAGCAGCTTGGAAGCTTCGGGAGGCCTCGGAGGCTACACCTTC.

This chain links TRBV3-1 (or the pseudogene TRBV3-2) with TRBJ2-5; D is possibly TRBD2 (5 bases). In germline, CDR1 is LGHDT, CDR2 YNNKEL (reference sequence). This CDR3 contains 16 residues. The V end was cut by 2 bases, the J end by 7 bases, with 20 bases between. DNA of the CDR3: TGTGCCAGCAGCCAAAGAGGTTCGGGGAATGTAGGGACCCAGTACTTC. Translated, it gives CASSQRGSGNVGTQYF.

The chain joins TRBV7-2 to TRBJ2-3; D call uncertain. CDR3 length: 13 amino acids. Germline CDR1 SGHTA, CDR2 FQGNSA. V was trimmed by 6 bases and J by 6 bases, leaving 13 bases between them. The CDR3 sequence is CASRSRPPDTQYF. The DNA for the CDR3 is TGTGCCAGCAGATCCAGGCCTCCCGATACGCAGTATTTT.

The genes are TRBV6-2 or TRBV6-3 and TRBJ2-5; 8 nucleotides line up with TRBD2. Looked up from germline, CDR1 is MNHEY and CDR2 is SVGEGT. J was trimmed by 5 bases and V by 4 bases; bases with no gene match: 6. The CDR3 runs 14 residues. The CDR3 loop reads CASSLWRGDETQYF. In DNA, the CDR3 is TGTGCCAGCAGTTTATGGCGGGGGGACGAGACCCAGTACTTC.

The genes are TRBV19 and TRBJ2-1, with a tentative D call TRBD2 (5 bases). V was shortened by 11 bases and J by 7 bases, with 15 bases between the two germline ends. Germline V gene sequence: CDR1 LNHDA, CDR2 SQIVND (reference sequence). The CDR3 consists of 12 residues. CDR3 in DNA: TGTGCCTCACGGGGAGTTAGGAATGAGCAGTTCTTC. Amino acids: CASRGVRNEQFF.

This sequence joins TRBV11-2 and TRBJ1-3, with D hard to call. The germline V gene has CDR1 SGHAT and CDR2 FQNNGV. This CDR3 has 15 residues. The germline V and J ends were trimmed by 2 bases and 0 bases, with 8 bases remaining between them. The CDR3 DNA reads as TGTGCCAGCAGCTTATGGCCAGGCTCTGGAAACACCATATATTTT. It specifies CASSLWPGSGNTIYF.

The chain is built from TRBV18 and TRBJ2-3, with 8 bases fitting TRBD1. With V trimmed by 3 bases and J by 6 bases, 8 bases remained unmatched. This CDR3 spans 15 amino acids. Germline V gives CDR1 KGHSH, CDR2 LQKENI. Here the CDR3 DNA reads TGTGCCAGCTCACCTTTCCAGGGGGCATTGGATACGCAGTATTTT. Residues: CASSPFQGALDTQYF.

The chain links TRBV7-8 to TRBJ1-2; D is possibly TRBD1 (5 bases). Germline V lookup: CDR1 SGHVS, CDR2 FQNEAQ. V was clipped by 1 base and J by 7 bases, with 16 bases between them. The CDR3 covers 15 residues. The CDR3 is CASSLVRGGSAGYTF. In nucleotides, the CDR3 is TGTGCCAGCAGCTTAGTTCGGGGGGGTTCGGCTGGCTACACCTTC.

The chain has TRBV14 and TRBJ2-2; a weak D match, TRBD1 (6 bases). The CDR3 loop spans 14 amino acids. The V end lost 4 bases, the J end lost 2 bases, and 8 bases lay between the germline ends. The germline V gene has CDR1 SGHDN and CDR2 FVKESK. CDR3 in amino acids: CASSRGQNTGELFF. Here the CDR3 DNA reads TGTGCCAGCAGCCGGGGACAAAACACCGGGGAGCTGTTTTTT.

This chain links TRBV6-5 with TRBJ1-3; 7 bases map to TRBD1. J was trimmed by 4 bases and V by 2 bases; bases with no gene match: 5. The germline gives CDR1 MNHEY, CDR2 SVGAGI. The CDR3 is 15 residues long. The CDR3 sequence is CASSYTGTAGNTIYF. The CDR3 region has the DNA TGTGCCAGCAGTTACACCGGGACAGCGGGAAACACCATATATTTT.

The chain employs TRBV6-5 and TRBJ1-3; 8 bases map to TRBD1. Per germline, CDR1 MNHEY and CDR2 SVGAGI. CDR3 length: 15 residues. V was clipped by 6 bases and J by 2 bases; unmatched bases: 6. DNA of the CDR3: TGTGCCAGCAGAGGGGACAGGTGGGCTGGAAACACCATATATTTT. Its protein is CASRGDRWAGNTIYF.

The V call is TRBV29-1, the J call TRBJ1-2; D is unclear. The germline gives CDR1 SQVTM, CDR2 ANQGSEA. There are 11 residues in the CDR3. V was pared by 4 bases and J by 8 bases, with 11 bases between. CDR3 sequence (DNA): TGCAGCGTTGCTTCGCCGGTGGGCTACACCTTC. The encoded protein is CSVASPVGYTF.

V gene TRBV18 combines with J gene TRBJ2-3; D gene ambiguous. The V gene's germline CDR1 is KGHSH and CDR2 LQKENI. This CDR3 contains 20 residues. Trimming removed 3 bases at V and 4 bases at J, with 29 bases between. The CDR3 DNA reads as TGTGCCAGCTCACCTACCATAGCTACCGCCGGGTCCCTCTGGGCAGATACGCAGTATTTT. Amino acid sequence: CASSPTIATAGSLWADTQYF.

The V call is TRBV30, the J call TRBJ2-7; D uncertain. Trimming removed 0 bases at V and 0 bases at J, with 12 bases between. The CDR3 is made up of 15 amino acids. Per germline, CDR1 GTSNPN and CDR2 SVGIG (reference sequence). CDR3 protein: CAWSVSRIISYEQYF. CDR3 in DNA: TGTGCCTGGAGTGTAAGCAGGATAATCTCCTACGAGCAGTACTTC.

This clone was observed a handful of times. The CDR3 region has the DNA TGTGCCAGTAGTATAGTAGGACTAGAATCAGATACGCAGTATTTT. As protein: CASSIVGLESDTQYF. The chain links TRBV19 to TRBJ2-3; 7 positions agree with TRBD2. Germline V gene data show CDR1 as LNHDA and CDR2 as SQIVND (reference sequence). V shed 1 base, J shed 4 bases, and the junction held 5 bases outside the gene matches. The CDR3 runs to 15 residues.

V gene TRBV7-9 combines with J gene TRBJ1-1; a weak D match, TRBD1 (5 bases). Germline CDR1 SEHNR, CDR2 FQNEAQ (reference sequence). The CDR3 consists of 18 residues. With 0 bases removed from V and 1 base from J, the gap between germline ends came to 18 bases. The CDR3 reads CASSLAISGGIKNTEAFF. The CDR3 DNA follows: TGTGCCAGCAGCTTAGCGATAAGTGGGGGGATCAAGAACACTGAAGCTTTCTTT.

J is TRBJ1-5 and V is TRBV2, with D unresolved. V lost 6 bases and J lost 1, with 10 bases in between. This CDR3 has 14 amino acids. CDR1 and CDR2 (germline): SNHLY, FYNNEI. The CDR3 DNA sequence: TGTGCCAGCAGAGAGGTGATCAGCAATCAGCCCCAGCATTTT. Its translation: CASREVISNQPQHF. The full variable domain, its missing parts supplied by reference TRBV2 and TRBJ1-5, is EPEVTQTPSHQVTQMGQEVILRCVPISNHLYFYWYRQILGQKVEFLVSFYNNEISEKSEIFDDQFSVERPDGSNFTLKIRSTKLEDSAMYFCASREVISNQPQHFGDGTRLSIL.

This clone was seen a handful of times. This sequence joins TRBV9 and TRBJ2-7; TRBD2 is a possible D gene (5 bases). Per germline, CDR1 SGDLS and CDR2 YYNGEE. Trimming left V 0 bases short and J 6 bases short, with 13 bases between. The CDR3 covers 14 residues. In DNA, the CDR3 is TGTGCCAGCAGCGTAGTAGGCGAGGGTGGCGAGCAGTACTTC. This gives the protein CASSVVGEGGEQYF.

The rearrangement links TRBV9 to TRBJ2-3; unclear D gene. Looked up from germline, CDR1 is SGDLS and CDR2 is YYNGEE. The germline V and J ends were trimmed by 3 bases and 2 bases, with 4 bases remaining between them. This CDR3 is built from 12 residues. The CDR3 DNA reads TGTGCCAGCAGCGCCTACACAGATACGCAGTATTTT. Residues: CASSAYTDTQYF.

V usage is TRBV28 and J usage is TRBJ1-4; possible D gene TRBD1, 5 bases. The germline CDR1 and CDR2 sequences are MDHEN and SYDVKM. This CDR3 is 14 amino acids long. Trimming took off 9 bases at V and 4 bases at J, with 15 bases between the two ends. DNA for the CDR3: TGTGCCAGTTCGCGGGGGGGAATTAATGAAAAACTGTTTTTT. Translation gives CASSRGGINEKLFF.

This chain joins TRBV5-8 and TRBJ2-1; 7 bases align to TRBD1. Unmatched junction bases numbered 4, after V lost 4 bases and J lost 3 bases. Germline V lookup: CDR1 SGHTS, CDR2 YDEGEE. The CDR3 has 14 amino acids. CDR3 sequence (DNA): TGTGCCAGCAGCAGGGGGCGAGACTACAATGAGCAGTTCTTC. Encoded protein: CASSRGRDYNEQFF.

The chain employs TRBV5-8 and TRBJ1-2; 7 bases are a match to TRBD1. CDR1 and CDR2 from the germline V gene are SGHTS and YDEGEE. The CDR3 spans 14 residues. The V and J ends lost 4 bases and 7 bases, in that order; junction bases with no gene match: 10. The CDR3 sequence: CASSQTGVFGGYTF. The CDR3 region has the DNA TGTGCCAGCAGCCAAACAGGGGTTTTTGGTGGCTACACCTTC.

V is TRBV19 and J is TRBJ1-1, with TRBD1 as a possible D gene (5 bases). This CDR3 has 14 amino acids. V lost 3 bases to trimming and J lost 3 bases, with 11 bases between them. The germline CDR1 and CDR2 sequences are LNHDA and SQIVND (reference sequence). The CDR3 spells CASSMRGGYTEAFF. As DNA, the CDR3 is TGTGCCAGTAGTATGCGCGGGGGGTACACTGAAGCTTTCTTT.

J is TRBJ2-3 and V is TRBV28; TRBD1 agrees at 7 bases. With 2 bases clipped from V and 2 bases from J, the junction kept 4 bases outside the gene matches. Germline loops: CDR1 MDHEN, CDR2 SYDVKM. This CDR3 spans 15 amino acids. CDR3 in amino acids: CASSLTGVDTDTQYF. In DNA form, the CDR3 reads TGTGCCAGCAGTTTAACAGGGGTGGACACAGATACGCAGTATTTT.

This sequence joins TRBV5-8 and TRBJ2-7; D unclear. V was pared by 1 base and J by 2 bases, with 7 bases between. Germline assignment: CDR1 SGHTS and CDR2 YDEGEE. This CDR3 is 13 amino acids long. The CDR3 DNA reads as TGTGCCAGCAGCTTGTCTAGTACCTACGAGCAGTACTTC. This translates into CASSLSSTYEQYF.

With regard to this clone: Other DNA sequences of this sample code for an identical CDR3. This chain connects TRBV30 to TRBJ2-2, with a tentative D call TRBD1 (5 bases). CDR1 is GTSNPN, CDR2 SVGIG, per germline (reference sequence). The CDR3 loop spans 14 amino acids. Trimming removed 0 bases at V and 5 bases at J, with 10 bases between. The CDR3 sequence is CAWSVQGVTGELFF. The CDR3 DNA reads as TGTGCCTGGAGTGTACAAGGGGTTACCGGGGAGCTGTTTTTT.